The 32 T cell receptor beta chains below all came from one sample that was sequenced in a study of cytomegalovirus exposure and HLA in healthy donors. The PCR had 60 Vbeta and 13 Jbeta primers. Produced via immunoSEQ multiplex PCR; TCRdb's table is partial and in-frame only. The sample lists 150,000 to 200,000 clones, around 87% occurring once. The source material was PBMCs. Receptor source: a boy between 2 and 15 years old in good health and CMV-seronegative.

The rearrangement uses TRBV5-1 and TRBJ2-7, with D uncertain. With 2 bases removed from V and 11 bases from J, the gap between germline ends came to 20 bases. The CDR3 covers 14 residues. The V gene's germline CDR1 is SGHRS and CDR2 YFSETQ. In DNA form, the CDR3 reads TGCGCCAGCAGCTTTCAGTACTCTAGACGAACGGAGTACTTC. It encodes CASSFQYSRRTEYF.

CDR3 loop: CASSLRGAVQGRTYEQYF. The DNA for the CDR3 is TGCGCCAGCAGCTTGAGGGGCGCGGTACAGGGTAGGACCTACGAGCAGTACTTC. This sequence joins TRBV5-1 and TRBJ2-7; a weak D match, TRBD1 (6 bases). Per germline, CDR1 SGHRS and CDR2 YFSETQ. Trimming pared 1 base from V and 2 bases from J, leaving 22 bases between. This CDR3 has 18 residues.

There are a few counts of this clone. The chain recombines TRBV6-6 with TRBJ2-4, with TRBD2 identical over 9 bases. This CDR3 has 16 amino acids. Germline V gene sequence: CDR1 MNHNY, CDR2 SVGAGI (reference sequence). J lost 8 bases, V lost 8 bases, and 16 bases had no gene match. DNA for the CDR3: TGTGCCAGCGGTAGTGTGGGCGGGAGGGCCGTAGACATTCAGTACTTC. Protein product: CASGSVGGRAVDIQYF.

V usage is TRBV7-2 and J usage is TRBJ1-1; a weak D match, TRBD1 (6 bases). This CDR3 contains 15 residues. Germline V gene data show CDR1 as SGHTA and CDR2 as FQGNSA. The V and J ends lost 5 bases and 4 bases respectively, with 17 bases between them. CDR3 amino acids: CASSPYRVDSTEAFF. The CDR3, as DNA: TGTGCCAGCAGCCCATACAGGGTGGATAGCACTGAAGCTTTCTTT.

Notes on this clone: Different DNA sequences within this sample yield the same CDR3. V is TRBV5-1 and J is TRBJ2-5, with TRBD2 matching over 12 bases. Germline loops: CDR1 SGHRS, CDR2 YFSETQ. The CDR3 runs 16 residues. The trim removed 4 bases at V and 2 bases at J, leaving 6 bases unmatched. The CDR3 sequence is CASSLRLAGDQETQYF. The CDR3 region has the DNA TGCGCCAGCAGCCTCCGACTAGCGGGGGATCAAGAGACCCAGTACTTC. Full variable domain (remainder filled in from reference TRBV5-1 and TRBJ2-5): KAGVTQTPRYLIKTRGQQVTLSCSPISGHRSVSWYQQTPGQGLQFLFEYFSETQRNKGNFPGRFSGRQFSNSRSEMNVSTLELGDSALYLCASSLRLAGDQETQYFGPGTRLLVL.

The chain joins TRBV6-1 to TRBJ2-7; tentatively, D is TRBD1 (7 bases). Germline CDR1 is MNHNS and CDR2 is SASEGT. The CDR3 is made up of 14 amino acids. V was trimmed by 7 bases and J by 3 bases, leaving 16 bases between them. In DNA, the CDR3 is TGTGCCAGCATTCCTCGCGGGGACAGCTACGAGCAGTACTTC. Translation: CASIPRGDSYEQYF.

The rearrangement uses TRBV9 and TRBJ1-3; D gene unclear. V was trimmed by 0 bases and J by 0 bases, leaving 13 bases between them. Germline V gene sequence: CDR1 SGDLS, CDR2 YYNGEE. The CDR3 is 17 residues long. DNA of the CDR3: TGTGCCAGCAGCGTAGGTCGCCGTCGGAGCTCTGGAAACACCATATATTTT. It specifies CASSVGRRRSSGNTIYF.

The chain couples TRBV13 to TRBJ1-2, with TRBD1 matching 7 bases. CDR1 PRHDT and CDR2 FYEKMQ come from the germline V gene (reference sequence). The CDR3 contains 15 residues. Trimming at V came to 5 bases and at J to 4 bases, leaving 10 bases not matched to a gene. DNA of the CDR3: TGTGCCAGCAGCATTAGGGGGGACAGTATCTATGGCTACACCTTC. It specifies CASSIRGDSIYGYTF.

This chain connects TRBV1 to TRBJ2-2; no check of the table's D call, TRBD2, against the DNA was made. TRBV1 is a documented pseudogene. The CDR3 covers 15 residues. The CDR3 DNA follows: TGCACCAGCACCCTAGGCGGTTGTAACACCGGGGAGCTGTTTTTT. Translated, it gives CTSTLGGCNTGELFF.

The rearrangement uses TRBV6-1 and TRBJ2-5; 7 bases agree with TRBD1. Trimming at V came to 6 bases and at J to 1 base, leaving 8 bases not matched to a gene. CDR1 MNHNS and CDR2 SASEGT come from the germline V gene. The CDR3 spans 15 residues. CDR3 in DNA: TGTGCCAGCAGCGCAACCGGGACAGCCCAAGAGACCCAGTACTTC. It codes for CASSATGTAQETQYF.

The chain links TRBV27 to TRBJ2-3; D is possibly TRBD2 (5 bases). V was cut by 2 bases and J by 5 bases, with 11 bases left in between. This CDR3 has 14 residues. Germline CDR1 reads MNHEY; CDR2 reads SMNVEV (reference sequence). CDR3 DNA: TGTGCCAGCAGTTTAATCGGGATGGAAGATACGCAGTATTTT. Its protein product is CASSLIGMEDTQYF.

This clone was picked up a small number of times. The chain links TRBV5-4 to TRBJ1-6, with D uncertain. Germline assignment: CDR1 SGHNT and CDR2 YYREEE (reference sequence). The ends were cut back, 4 bases at V and 8 bases at J, with 16 bases in the middle. This CDR3 region has 15 residues. The CDR3 DNA reads as TGTGCCAGCAGCAACTCCGCAGGATTCGATTCACCCCTCCACTTT. It translates to CASSNSAGFDSPLHF.

The chain links TRBV11-2 to TRBJ2-7, with a tentative D call TRBD1 (6 bases). Trimming cost V 0 bases and J 3 bases, with 12 bases left between them. Germline V gives CDR1 SGHAT, CDR2 FQNNGV. CDR3 length: 15 residues. The CDR3 nucleotides are TGTGCCAGCAGCTTAGAATATGGGGACAACTACGAGCAGTACTTC. It specifies CASSLEYGDNYEQYF. Complete variable domain (other parts from reference TRBV11-2 and TRBJ2-7): EAGVAQSPRYKIIEKRQSVAFWCNPISGHATLYWYQQILGQGPKLLIQFQNNGVVDDSQLPKDRFSAERLKGVDSTLKIQPAKLEDSAVYLCASSLEYGDNYEQYFGPGTRLTVT.

The chain is built from TRBV28 and TRBJ1-6; a weak D match, TRBD1 (5 bases). Per the germline V gene, CDR1 is MDHEN and CDR2 is SYDVKM. Trimming pared 10 bases from V and 0 bases from J, leaving 13 bases between. This CDR3 is 15 amino acids long. The CDR3 region has the DNA TGTGCCACCGGGCTCGACAGCTCCTATAATTCACCCCTCCACTTT. Amino acids: CATGLDSSYNSPLHF.

This rearrangement joins TRBV7-9 to TRBJ1-1, with 9 bases matching TRBD1. The trim removed 5 bases at V and 4 bases at J, leaving 8 bases unmatched. The CDR3 sequence is 15 residues long. CDR1 is SEHNR, CDR2 FQNEAQ, per germline (reference sequence). The CDR3 here is CASSDRDRDFTEAFF. The DNA for the CDR3 is TGTGCCAGCAGCGACCGGGACAGGGACTTCACTGAAGCTTTCTTT.

The chain is built from TRBV2 and TRBJ2-3; 9 positions match TRBD2. The germline V gene has CDR1 SNHLY and CDR2 FYNNEI. Losses at the gene ends were 8 bases for V and 3 bases for J; bases not matched to a gene: 9. The CDR3 has 15 amino acids. The CDR3 DNA reads TGTGCCAGCCTACTTAGCGGGAGCCGGACAGATACGCAGTATTTT. It yields the protein CASLLSGSRTDTQYF.

The V and J genes are TRBV30 and TRBJ2-7; 10 bases are shared with TRBD1. Germline V gene lookup returns CDR1 GTSNPN and CDR2 SVGIG (reference sequence). This CDR3 has 14 amino acids. Losses at the gene ends were 5 bases for V and 6 bases for J; bases not matched to a gene: 10. The CDR3 sequence is CAWGTGTGVSEQYF. CDR3 in DNA: TGTGCCTGGGGAACCGGGACAGGGGTTAGCGAGCAGTACTTC.

The chain recombines TRBV28 with TRBJ2-7; D call uncertain. The V end lost 4 bases, the J end lost 3 bases, and 19 bases lay between the germline ends. The CDR3 has 16 residues. Germline loops: CDR1 MDHEN, CDR2 SYDVKM. CDR3 DNA sequence: TGTGCCAGCAGTTACACCCTAAAACTCGGAGACTACGAGCAGTACTTC. The encoded protein is CASSYTLKLGDYEQYF.

This clone appeared a few times. This rearrangement joins TRBV6-5 to TRBJ1-1, with a weak D call TRBD1 (6 bases). V lost 1 base and J lost 6, with 12 bases in between. This CDR3 has 14 residues. Germline CDR1 is MNHEY and CDR2 is SVGAGI. CDR3 residues: CASSYLTGSAEAFF. The CDR3 DNA reads as TGTGCCAGCAGTTACTTGACAGGTTCTGCTGAAGCTTTCTTT.

The rearrangement links TRBV19 to TRBJ2-3; 7 positions match TRBD1. After removal of 4 bases from V and 2 bases from J, the junction contained 9 bases not matched to a gene. The length of the CDR3 is 16 residues. The germline gives CDR1 LNHDA, CDR2 SQIVND (reference sequence). The DNA for the CDR3 is TGTGCCAGTAGTACTCGGGACAGAGAATACACAGATACGCAGTATTTT. Its protein product is CASSTRDREYTDTQYF.

The J gene is TRBJ2-7, the V gene TRBV30; a possible D gene is TRBD2 (7 bases). The CDR3 is 14 amino acids. CDR1 and CDR2 from the germline V gene are GTSNPN and SVGIG (reference sequence). Between the trimmed V and J ends, which lost 7 bases and 2 bases, there was a span of 18 bases. The CDR3 is CASTVGGATYEQYF. DNA of the CDR3: TGTGCCTCGACTGTGGGGGGGGCTACCTACGAGCAGTACTTC. The whole variable domain, remainder taken from reference TRBV30 and TRBJ2-7, is SQTIHQWPATLVQPVGSPLSLECTVEGTSNPNLYWYRQAAGRGLQLLFYSVGIGQISSEVPQNLSASRPQDRQFILSSKKLLLSDSGFYLCASTVGGATYEQYFGPGTRLTVT.

With respect to this clone: Germline and junction disagree at one end, which may indicate a read error. This chain joins TRBV7-8 and TRBJ1-6; unclear D gene. CDR1 and CDR2 from the germline V gene are SGHVS and FQNEAQ. The CDR3 length is 14 residues. DNA for the CDR3: TGTGCCAGCCGCTTCCGGGGTTATAATTCACCCCTCCACTTT. Translating it yields CASRFRGYNSPLHF.

In nucleotides, the CDR3 is TGCAGCGGTTGTAGGCAGCGTACCAATGAGCAGTTCTTC. Protein: CSGCRQRTNEQFF. This chain links TRBV29-1 with TRBJ2-1, with D uncertain. Germline V gene lookup returns CDR1 SQVTM and CDR2 ANQGSEA. V was shortened by 7 bases and J by 6 bases, with 16 bases between the two germline ends. This CDR3 region has 13 residues.

The chain recombines TRBV6-5 with TRBJ2-3; TRBD1 agrees at 11 bases. In germline, CDR1 is MNHEY, CDR2 SVGAGI. CDR3 length: 15 residues. Trimming at V came to 6 bases and at J to 1 base, leaving 3 bases not matched to a gene. This CDR3 is CASSRTGGGTDTQYF. The CDR3 region has the DNA TGTGCCAGCAGCCGGACAGGGGGCGGCACAGATACGCAGTATTTT.

This clone appeared a single time. The rearrangement links TRBV2 to TRBJ2-7; 8 positions agree with TRBD1. V lost 5 bases to trimming and J lost 0 bases; unmatched junction nucleotides: 3. CDR1 and CDR2 from the germline V gene are SNHLY and FYNNEI. The CDR3 extends over 14 amino acids. For the CDR3, the DNA is TGTGCCAGCAGTCCCCAGGGGGCCTCCTACGAGCAGTACTTC. Amino acids: CASSPQGASYEQYF. Combining the CDR3 with reference TRBV2 and TRBJ2-7 gives the whole variable domain EPEVTQTPSHQVTQMGQEVILRCVPISNHLYFYWYRQILGQKVEFLVSFYNNEISEKSEIFDDQFSVERPDGSNFTLKIRSTKLEDSAMYFCASSPQGASYEQYFGPGTRLTVT.

The V and J genes are TRBV2 and TRBJ1-3; the D gene is possibly TRBD1 (5 bases). There are 15 residues in the CDR3. Germline-derived CDR1 and CDR2 are SNHLY and FYNNEI. V lost 6 bases to trimming and J lost 0 bases, with 12 bases between them. CDR3 in amino acids: CASRADSHSGNTIYF. The CDR3, as DNA: TGTGCCAGCAGGGCAGACAGCCACTCTGGAAACACCATATATTTT.

The chain combines TRBV7-9 with TRBJ1-5, with D perhaps matching TRBD1 (5 bases). V was cut by 2 bases and J by 2 bases, with 10 bases left in between. This CDR3 comprises 15 residues. The germline gives CDR1 SEHNR, CDR2 FQNEAQ (reference sequence). Written as DNA, the CDR3 is TGTGCCAGCAGCTTACAGGGATACGGCAATCAGCCCCAGCATTTT. It translates to CASSLQGYGNQPQHF.

The chain links TRBV5-1 to TRBJ1-1, with D tentatively TRBD1 (5 bases). The CDR3 is made up of 16 amino acids. Trimming took off 4 bases at V and 1 base at J, with 17 bases between the two ends. The germline gives CDR1 SGHRS, CDR2 YFSETQ. The CDR3 is CASSQSLGRANTEAFF. Here the CDR3 DNA reads TGCGCCAGCAGCCAATCCCTGGGCAGGGCGAACACTGAAGCTTTCTTT.

The genes are TRBV10-3 and TRBJ1-1; 9 bases line up with TRBD1. From germline, CDR1 is ENHRY and CDR2 SYGVKD. Losses at the gene ends were 9 bases for V and 7 bases for J; bases not matched to a gene: 9. The CDR3 spans 13 residues. CDR3 residues: CAISTGGWDEAFF. CDR3 DNA: TGTGCCATTTCTACAGGGGGCTGGGATGAAGCTTTCTTT.

As for this clone: Other DNA sequences within the sample encode an identical CDR3. The gene calls are TRBV2 and TRBJ2-1; tentative D call: TRBD1 (5 bases). There are 13 residues in the CDR3. V shed 4 bases and J shed 4 bases, with 8 bases lying between them. Germline V gives CDR1 SNHLY, CDR2 FYNNEI. The CDR3 sequence is CASSGDSYNEQFF. As DNA, the CDR3 is TGTGCCAGCAGTGGCGACAGTTACAATGAGCAGTTCTTC.

V and J are TRBV11-2 and TRBJ2-7, with D perhaps TRBD2 (5 bases). V lost 4 bases and J 3 bases, leaving 16 bases between the germline ends. Per germline, CDR1 SGHAT and CDR2 FQNNGV. The length of the CDR3 is 15 residues. The CDR3 loop reads CASSSLGDRYYEQYF. The CDR3 nucleotides read TGTGCCAGCAGCTCGCTCGGGGATCGCTACTACGAGCAGTACTTC.

The chain joins TRBV5-1 to TRBJ2-5, with TRBD2 matching over 8 bases. Germline values: CDR1 SGHRS, CDR2 YFSETQ. The CDR3 contains 15 residues. With V trimmed by 4 bases and J by 3 bases, 8 bases remained unmatched. CDR3 DNA sequence: TGCGCCAGCAGCCAGACTTCGGGGGGGGAAGAGACCCAGTACTTC. Translated: CASSQTSGGEETQYF. Full variable domain (rest looked up from reference TRBV5-1 and TRBJ2-5): KAGVTQTPRYLIKTRGQQVTLSCSPISGHRSVSWYQQTPGQGLQFLFEYFSETQRNKGNFPGRFSGRQFSNSRSEMNVSTLELGDSALYLCASSQTSGGEETQYFGPGTRLLVL.